Detailed here is one TCR beta chain. Its antigen is unidentified. Clones were sequenced by immunoSEQ multiplex PCR, and TCRdb holds only the in-frame ones, with some missing. In the table there are tens of thousands of clones, approximately 88% of which are singletons. This sample is part of a study of Tregs in tolerant kidney transplant recipients. Regarding the study as a whole: Biological reproducibility was not directly addressed in this study.

The CDR3 runs to 14 residues. V was shortened by 5 bases and J by 7 bases, with 18 bases between the two germline ends. Germline V CDR1 and CDR2: MDHEN, SYDVKM. This TCR derives from a human donor who received a combined kidney and bone marrow transplant. Specimen: CD4+ T cells from blood, collected before the transplant. The chain carries TRBV28 and TRBJ2-7, with a tentative D call TRBD2 (5 bases). The CDR3 protein is CASSPIVYTGEQYF. CDR3 nucleotide sequence: TGTGCCAGCAGTCCGATAGTATATACGGGGGAGCAGTACTTC.